This T cell receptor (beta chain) was captured in a study of shared clonotypes between healthy human individuals. Whole-study context: Donors had three CD4 naive, three CD4 memory, two CD8 naive and one CD8 memory plate apiece. Findings of the study overall: Naive subsets tended to show greater estimated richness than memory subsets.

An assay was performed, and its level was deep. The protocol was immunoSEQ multiplex PCR, while the TCRdb copy is restricted to in-frame clones and leaves out a portion. The data contain approximately 2.5 million clones, over 85% of them seen just once; the ten biggest clones take up roughly 0.36%. A split of CD4+ cells into CD45RA+ naive and CD45RA-negative memory subsets was performed. Germline CDR1 and CDR2: SGHDT and YYEEEE. There are 14 residues in the CDR3. Trimming cost V 4 bases and J 6 bases, with 14 bases left between them. Turning to this clone: Its antigen remains unknown.

The genes are TRBV5-6 and TRBJ2-1; tentative D call: TRBD1 (5 bases). The sequence derives from a man aged 18-30 years in good health. Some clones in this sample may be carry-over from other donors' samples. Sequencing was performed on naive CD4+ T cells from PBMCs. As to subset: CD45RA+ positively selected. The CDR3 loop reads CASSPPLGVNEQFF. The CDR3 DNA reads TGTGCCAGCAGCCCCCCGTTAGGGGTCAATGAGCAGTTCTTC.